Listed below are T cell receptor beta chains from one sample, sequenced in a study of read filtering for tumor transcriptome and immune sequencing. TCRdb analysed the reads with MiXCR anew, one entry per CDR3 protein. The table records fewer than 150,000 distinct CDR3 sequences, 10% to 15% of them present only once. The material sequenced was a population of CD138-negative cells sorted from bone marrow. All receptors come from a donor older than 35 with multiple myeloma. CDR3s include the opening cysteine and the closing phenylalanine or tryptophan. A D gene is named only where the DNA matches it firmly. Only part of the rows carry a size: once, few, many, or a class if the clone is expanded.

J gene,clone size,D gene,CDR3 length,V gene,CDR3 DNA,CDR3 protein
TRBJ2-3,many,-,14,TRBV20-1,TGCAGTGCTAGAGTAGCGGACTACACAGATACGCAGTATTTT,CSARVADYTDTQYF
TRBJ1-1,few,-,11,TRBV20-1,TGCAGTGCTGCGGACAGCACTGAAGCTTTCTTT,CSAADSTEAFF
TRBJ2-2,-,TRBD2,16,TRBV11-2,TGTGCCAGCAGCGTGGGTACTAGCGGGCTCACCGGGGAGCTGTTTTTT,CASSVGTSGLTGELFF
TRBJ2-5,many,-,13,TRBV29-1,TGCAGCATACGCGGAACCCTGAAAGAGACCCAGTACTTC,CSIRGTLKETQYF
TRBJ1-4,many,-,16,TRBV6-2/TRBV6-3,TGTGCCAGCAGGTCAGGGAAGGGGGCAACTAATGAAAAACTGTTTTTT,CASRSGKGATNEKLFF
TRBJ2-1,many,-,15,TRBV20-1,TGCAGTGCTACCCCCCTCCGGGGAAGGGACCATGAGCAGTTCTTC,CSATPLRGRDHEQFF
TRBJ1-6,many,TRBD1,16,TRBV5-4,TGTGCCAGCAGTTCAGCTAAGGGGGCCAATAATTCACCCCTCCACTTT,CASSSAKGANNSPLHF
TRBJ2-2,many,-,14,TRBV6-5,TGTGCCAGCAGCCTAGACACGAACACCGGGGAGCTGTTTTTT,CASSLDTNTGELFF
TRBJ2-1,many,-,15,TRBV7-2,TGTGCCAGCAGCTTAGGCCGGGACTCCTACAATGAGCAGTTCTTC,CASSLGRDSYNEQFF
TRBJ2-4,many,TRBD2,15,TRBV25-1,TGTGCCAGCAGTGAATCCGGGGGGGTCGAAAACATTCAGTACTTC,CASSESGGVENIQYF
TRBJ1-4,many,-,16,TRBV4-1,TGCGCCAGCAGCCAAGGTGGTAGCCAGGGGTATGAAAAACTGTTTTTT,CASSQGGSQGYEKLFF
TRBJ2-1,-,TRBD2,16,TRBV4-2,TGTGCCAGCAGCCAGGCGGGACTAGCGGGCCACAATGAGCTGTTCTTC,CASSQAGLAGHNELFF
TRBJ2-5,-,TRBD2,20,TRBV7-8,TGTGCCAGCAGGGAGAAGGGCTGGCAGCCGGGACTAGCGGGTCTAGAGACCCAGTACTTC,CASREKGWQPGLAGLETQYF
TRBJ2-2,-,-,14,TRBV5-1,TGCGCCAGCAGCTTGGGACTTGACACCGGGGAGCTGTTTTTT,CASSLGLDTGELFF
TRBJ2-5,many,-,16,TRBV27,TGTGCCAGCAGTTTATTTCGCCCCCGGTCACAGGAGACCCAGTACTTC,CASSLFRPRSQETQYF
TRBJ2-5,many,TRBD1,14,TRBV12-3/TRBV12-4,TGTGCCAGCAGTTCGTCAGGGGGCGGGGAGACCCAGTACTTC,CASSSSGGGETQYF
TRBJ1-1,many,-,13,TRBV5-4,TGTGCCAGCAACGGCGTGGGGGCTACTGAAGCTTTCTTT,CASNGVGATEAFF
TRBJ2-1,-,TRBD2,17,TRBV23-1,TGCGCCAGCAGTCAATCAGGGCTAGCGGGGGGGCTTAGCGAGCAGTTCTTC,CASSQSGLAGGLSEQFF
TRBJ2-1,many,TRBD1,15,TRBV5-1,TGCGCCAGCAGCCCACAGGGGGGCATCAACAATGAGCAGTTCTTC,CASSPQGGINNEQFF
TRBJ2-6,many,-,12,TRBV20-1,TGCAGTGCTGTAGGTGGGGCCAACGTCCTGACTTTC,CSAVGGANVLTF
TRBJ2-6,many,TRBD1,18,TRBV3-1,TGTGCCAGCAGCCAAGATCGGACAGGCAGCTCTGGGGCCAACGTCCTGACTTTC,CASSQDRTGSSGANVLTF
TRBJ2-7,many,-,12,TRBV3-1,TGTGCCAGCAGCCACGCTAGCGACGAGCAGTACTTC,CASSHASDEQYF
TRBJ1-6,many,-,14,TRBV7-2,TGTGCCAGCAGCTTCACAGTCTCCAATTCACCCCTCCACTTT,CASSFTVSNSPLHF
TRBJ2-1,many,-,14,TRBV3-1,TGTGCCAGCAGCCACCTAGCAGTAAACAATGAGCAGTTCTTC,CASSHLAVNNEQFF
TRBJ2-1,many,-,13,TRBV21-1,TGTGCCAGCAGCAAACGCGACACCCCCAAGCAGTTCTTC,CASSKRDTPKQFF
TRBJ1-5,-,TRBD1,14,TRBV6-2/TRBV6-3,TGTGCCACCCTGCCGGGACAGGGAATCTTTCCCCAGCATTTT,CATLPGQGIFPQHF
TRBJ2-5,many,TRBD2,16,TRBV20-1,TGCAGTGCTAGAGGAATGACTAGCGGGACGGGGGAGACCCAGTACTTC,CSARGMTSGTGETQYF
TRBJ1-4,many,TRBD1,16,TRBV5-1,TGCGCCAGCAGCGATCACATCGGGACAGGTCAGGAAAAACTGTTTTTT,CASSDHIGTGQEKLFF
TRBJ1-6,many,-,17,TRBV20-1,TGCAGTGCTAGAAAAACTCAGGGGCCCGGGAGGAATTCACCCCTCCACTTT,CSARKTQGPGRNSPLHF
TRBJ2-5,many,-,11,TRBV11-2,TGTGCCAGCGGGGGATCTCAGACCCAGTACTTC,CASGGSQTQYF
TRBJ1-3,few,TRBD1,16,TRBV4-2,TGTGCCAGCAGCCAACCGACAGGGACGCTTGGAAACACCATATATTTT,CASSQPTGTLGNTIYF
TRBJ2-1,many,-,13,TRBV29-1,TGCAGCGTGGCCGTACGGCAGGCGGGTGAGCAGTTCTTC,CSVAVRQAGEQFF
TRBJ2-5,many,-,16,TRBV9,TGTGCCAGCAGCGTAGCTACGAGACTAGGGGACGAGACCCAGTACTTC,CASSVATRLGDETQYF
TRBJ2-1,many,-,15,TRBV3-1,TGTGCCAGCAGCCAAGAGGGCTTCTCCTACAATGAGCAGTTCTTC,CASSQEGFSYNEQFF
TRBJ2-3,many,TRBD2,13,TRBV29-1,TGCAGCGTTGGAGGGAGGGCCTCAGATACGCAGTATTTT,CSVGGRASDTQYF
TRBJ2-2,many,-,16,TRBV5-6,TGTGCCAGCAGCGAATACAGGGTACTGAACACCGGGGAGCTGTTTTTT,CASSEYRVLNTGELFF
TRBJ2-5,-,-,14,TRBV5-1,TGCGCCAGCAGCCCGGGAGATAGCGCAGAGACCCAGTACTTC,CASSPGDSAETQYF
TRBJ2-3,many,TRBD2,17,TRBV7-8,TGTGCCAGCAGCCTAAGGACTAGCGGGAGTAGCACAGATACGCAGTATTTT,CASSLRTSGSSTDTQYF
TRBJ2-4,-,TRBD1,14,TRBV6-1,TGTGCCAGCACAGGGGGTATAGCCAAAAACATTCAGTACTTC,CASTGGIAKNIQYF
TRBJ1-1,many,-,15,TRBV5-1,TGCGCCAGCAGCTTGGAGGGCGGGAAGAACACTGAAGCTTTCTTT,CASSLEGGKNTEAFF
TRBJ2-3,many,-,14,TRBV11-3,TGTGCCAGCAGCTTTGACTCCACCACAGATACGCAGTATTTT,CASSFDSTTDTQYF
TRBJ2-1,many,-,11,TRBV20-1,TGCAGTGGACTACAGTTCAATGAGCAGTTCTTC,CSGLQFNEQFF
TRBJ2-7,-,-,12,TRBV20-1,TGCAGTGCCACGACCGACCCCTACGAGCAGTACTTC,CSATTDPYEQYF
TRBJ1-3,-,TRBD1,16,TRBV5-1,TGCGCCAGCAGCCCTTGGTCAGGGGGCTCTGGAAACACCATATATTTT,CASSPWSGGSGNTIYF
TRBJ2-5,many,-,14,TRBV5-1,TGCGCCAGCAGCTTGGGGACGGGTCAAGAGACCCAGTACTTC,CASSLGTGQETQYF
TRBJ1-2,many,-,13,TRBV3-1,TGTGCCAGCAGCCCAGACGGCTACTATGGCTACACCTTC,CASSPDGYYGYTF
TRBJ2-2,many,TRBD1,15,TRBV5-1,TGCGCCAGCAGCTCCGGGACAGGGAACACCGGGGAGCTGTTTTTT,CASSSGTGNTGELFF
TRBJ2-3,many,TRBD2,16,TRBV20-1,TGCAGTGCCGATGGGACTAGCGGGAGGAGCACAGATACGCAGTATTTT,CSADGTSGRSTDTQYF
TRBJ2-1,many,-,15,TRBV29-1,TGCAGCGTTGAAGCGGGGAGCGGAGGATTCAATGAGCAGTTCTTC,CSVEAGSGGFNEQFF